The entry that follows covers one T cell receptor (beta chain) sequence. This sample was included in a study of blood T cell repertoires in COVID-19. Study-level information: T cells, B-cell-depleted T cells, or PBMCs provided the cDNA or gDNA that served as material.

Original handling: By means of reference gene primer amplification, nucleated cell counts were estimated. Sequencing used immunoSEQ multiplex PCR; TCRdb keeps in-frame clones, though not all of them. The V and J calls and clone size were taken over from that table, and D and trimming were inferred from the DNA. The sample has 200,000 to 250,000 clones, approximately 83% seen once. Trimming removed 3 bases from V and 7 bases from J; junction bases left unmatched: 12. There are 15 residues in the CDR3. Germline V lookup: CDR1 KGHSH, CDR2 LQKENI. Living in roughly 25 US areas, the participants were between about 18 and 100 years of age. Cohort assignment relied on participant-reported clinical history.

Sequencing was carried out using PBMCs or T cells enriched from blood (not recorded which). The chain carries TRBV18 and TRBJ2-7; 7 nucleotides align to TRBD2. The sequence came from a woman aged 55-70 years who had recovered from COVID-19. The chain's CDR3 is CASSPQGRGAGEQYF. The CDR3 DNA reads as TGTGCCAGCTCACCTCAGGGACGGGGAGCGGGAGAGCAGTACTTC.